This TCR beta chain was recorded in a study of vaccination and CD4 T cells after COVID-19. With respect to this clonotype: Antigen unknown.

The Oncomine TCR Beta short-read assay sequenced DNA from cultured CD4+ T cells. The authors extracted genomic DNA from cultured CD4+ T cells. From the PCR reads, TCRdb called clonotypes with MiXCR, one entry per CDR3 protein. This table has 14,000 or so distinct CDR3 sequences, about 64% appearing once. The treatment: roughly ten-day PBMC culture with coronavirus spike peptide pools or control peptides (ViraFEST assay). The CDR3 is 15 residues long. The V gene's germline CDR1 is SGHTA and CDR2 FQGNSA. J lost 1 base, V lost 5 bases, and 4 bases had no gene match. Sequenced material: CD4+ T cells from blood, cultured in vitro. This chain joins TRBV7-2 and TRBJ2-2; 7 bases align to TRBD1. The receptor's source is a human donor who had recovered from COVID-19. The CDR3 reads CASSRYRGNTGELFF. CDR3 DNA: TGTGCCAGCAGCCGTTACAGGGGGAACACCGGGGAGCTGTTTTTT.